This T cell receptor beta chain originates from a study of cytomegalovirus exposure and HLA in healthy donors. General study results and limits: The tendency of first-cohort TCR clusters to co-occur in the 90 to 150 validation repertoires emerged from a later analysis.

Comments on this clone: What it binds is not known.

Generated by immunoSEQ multiplex PCR, the TCRdb table keeps only in-frame clones and is missing some. The data show roughly 150,000 clones, about 86% seen once. This clonotype originated in a young woman in good health and CMV-seronegative. The sample was PBMCs.

The chain's CDR3 is CASSLQGWDQPQHF. The CDR3 DNA reads TGTGCCAGCAGCCTCCAGGGGTGGGATCAGCCCCAGCATTTT. The V and J genes are TRBV5-6 and TRBJ1-5; D perhaps matches TRBD1 (6 bases). This CDR3 comprises 14 residues. Germline-derived CDR1 and CDR2 are SGHDT and YYEEEE. Trimming took 4 bases from V and 5 from J, leaving 13 bases between them.